The rows below give T cell receptor beta chains drawn from one sample of a study of blood T cell repertoires in COVID-19. TCRdb's copy holds only in-frame clones and misses some; the assay was immunoSEQ multiplex PCR. The repertoire holds under 250,000 clones, with approximately 88% as singletons. Input material: PBMCs or T cells enriched from blood (not recorded which). These receptors were taken from a woman in her twenties or thirties with acute COVID-19. Each CDR3 is given with its conserved first and last residue. Fields, in order: CDR3 DNA, CDR3 protein, J gene, D gene, V gene. The D gene is left open where the match is weak.

CDR3 DNA: TGTGCCAGCAGCACGGGACAGCCGAACACTGAAGCTTTCTTT; CDR3 protein: CASSTGQPNTEAFF; J gene: TRBJ1-1; D gene: TRBD1; V gene: TRBV5-6
CDR3 DNA: TGTGCCAGCCACGGAGGACTCACCGGGGAGCTGTTTTTT; CDR3 protein: CASHGGLTGELFF; J gene: TRBJ2-2; D gene: .; V gene: TRBV6-5
CDR3 DNA: TGCGCCAGCAGCCACCAAGCGGGGGGCCCCTACGAGCAGTACTTC; CDR3 protein: CASSHQAGGPYEQYF; J gene: TRBJ2-7; D gene: TRBD2; V gene: TRBV4-3
CDR3 DNA: TGTGCCAGCAGCTTATCGGACAGGGCAAGTGGTCTGTTTTTT; CDR3 protein: CASSLSDRASGLFF; J gene: TRBJ1-4; D gene: TRBD1; V gene: TRBV7-9
CDR3 DNA: TGTGCCAGCAGATTCAGGGCATATAGTGGCTACACCTTC; CDR3 protein: CASRFRAYSGYTF; J gene: TRBJ1-2; D gene: .; V gene: TRBV6-5
CDR3 DNA: TGTGCCAGCAGGCCTGACAGGGGTTGGGAGACCCAGTACTTC; CDR3 protein: CASRPDRGWETQYF; J gene: TRBJ2-5; D gene: TRBD1; V gene: TRBV2
CDR3 DNA: TGTGCCAGCAGTTACGAAGTCGGCGGGGGGGGAGATACGCAGTATTTT; CDR3 protein: CASSYEVGGGGDTQYF; J gene: TRBJ2-3; D gene: TRBD2; V gene: TRBV6-2/TRBV6-3
CDR3 DNA: TGTGCCAGCAGCTTGGCTCAATACGAGCAGTACTTC; CDR3 protein: CASSLAQYEQYF; J gene: TRBJ2-7; D gene: .; V gene: TRBV7-9
CDR3 DNA: TGCGCCAGCAGCTTGACAGGGCCGACTTCACCCCTCCACTTT; CDR3 protein: CASSLTGPTSPLHF; J gene: TRBJ1-6; D gene: .; V gene: TRBV5-1
CDR3 DNA: TGTGCCAGCAGTTTATCGACAGGGGGCAGGACTGAAGCTTTCTTT; CDR3 protein: CASSLSTGGRTEAFF; J gene: TRBJ1-1; D gene: TRBD1; V gene: TRBV27
CDR3 DNA: TGCGCCAGCAGCTTGACCGGGGGTGGTAATTCACCCCTCCACTTT; CDR3 protein: CASSLTGGGNSPLHF; J gene: TRBJ1-6; D gene: .; V gene: TRBV5-1
CDR3 DNA: TGTGCCAGCAGTTTAGGGGACAGGGAGAACACCGGGGAGCTGTTTTTT; CDR3 protein: CASSLGDRENTGELFF; J gene: TRBJ2-2; D gene: TRBD1; V gene: TRBV28
CDR3 DNA: TGTGCCAGTAGTATAGCCACGCGGGGGGCCGGGGAGCTGTTTTTT; CDR3 protein: CASSIATRGAGELFF; J gene: TRBJ2-2; D gene: TRBD2; V gene: TRBV19
CDR3 DNA: TGTGCCAGAAGCTTGGACTGTTCACCCCTCCACTTT; CDR3 protein: CARSLDCSPLHF; J gene: TRBJ1-6; D gene: .; V gene: TRBV5-3
CDR3 DNA: TGTGCCATCAAAGGACAGGGGGATGAAAAACTGTTTTTT; CDR3 protein: CAIKGQGDEKLFF; J gene: TRBJ1-4; D gene: TRBD1; V gene: TRBV10-3
CDR3 DNA: TGCGCCAGCAGTGCGGGAACGGTTCACGAGCAGTACTTC; CDR3 protein: CASSAGTVHEQYF; J gene: TRBJ2-7; D gene: .; V gene: TRBV10-1
CDR3 DNA: TGTGCCAGCAGCCAAGATTTGTCTAACTACAATGAGCAGTTCTTC; CDR3 protein: CASSQDLSNYNEQFF; J gene: TRBJ2-1; D gene: .; V gene: TRBV3-1/TRBV3-2